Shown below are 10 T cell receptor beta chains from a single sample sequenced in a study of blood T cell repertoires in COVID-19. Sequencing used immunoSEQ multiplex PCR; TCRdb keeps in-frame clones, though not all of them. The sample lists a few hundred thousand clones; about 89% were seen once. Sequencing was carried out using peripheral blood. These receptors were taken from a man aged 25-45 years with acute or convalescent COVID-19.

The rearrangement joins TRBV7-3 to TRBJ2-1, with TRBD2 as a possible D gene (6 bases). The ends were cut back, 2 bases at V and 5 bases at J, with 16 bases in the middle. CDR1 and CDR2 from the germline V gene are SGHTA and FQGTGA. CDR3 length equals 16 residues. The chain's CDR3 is CASSLGSAGRDNEQFF. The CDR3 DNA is TGTGCCAGCAGCTTAGGTTCCGCGGGGCGCGACAATGAGCAGTTCTTC. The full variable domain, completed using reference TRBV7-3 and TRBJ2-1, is GAGVSQTPSNKVTEKGKYVELRCDPISGHTALYWYRQSLGQGPEFLIYFQGTGAADDSGLPNDRFFAVRPEGSVSTLKIQRTERGDSAVYLCASSLGSAGRDNEQFFGPGTRLTVL.

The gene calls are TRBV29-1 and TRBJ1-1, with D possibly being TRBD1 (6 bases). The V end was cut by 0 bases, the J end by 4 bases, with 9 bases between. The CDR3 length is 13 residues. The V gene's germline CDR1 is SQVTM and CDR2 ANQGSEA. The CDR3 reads CSVEEQQGTEAFF. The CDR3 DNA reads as TGCAGCGTTGAAGAACAACAGGGCACTGAAGCTTTCTTT.

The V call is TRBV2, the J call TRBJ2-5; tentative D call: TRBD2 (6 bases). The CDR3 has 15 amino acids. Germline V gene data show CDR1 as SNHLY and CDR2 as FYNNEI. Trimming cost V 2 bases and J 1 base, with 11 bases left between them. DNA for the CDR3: TGTGCCAGCAGTGAAAATGGACTACCCCAAGAGACCCAGTACTTC. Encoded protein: CASSENGLPQETQYF. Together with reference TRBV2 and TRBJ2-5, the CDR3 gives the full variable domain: EPEVTQTPSHQVTQMGQEVILRCVPISNHLYFYWYRQILGQKVEFLVSFYNNEISEKSEIFDDQFSVERPDGSNFTLKIRSTKLEDSAMYFCASSENGLPQETQYFGPGTRLLVL.

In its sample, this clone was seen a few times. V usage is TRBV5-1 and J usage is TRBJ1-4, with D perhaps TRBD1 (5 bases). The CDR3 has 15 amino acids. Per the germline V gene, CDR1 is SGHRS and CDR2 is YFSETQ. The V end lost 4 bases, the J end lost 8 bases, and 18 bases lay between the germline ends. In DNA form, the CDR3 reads TGCGCCAGCAGCCCCAGGGAATCGCTCCAGGAAAAACTGTTTTTT. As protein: CASSPRESLQEKLFF. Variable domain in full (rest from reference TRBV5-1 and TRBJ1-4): KAGVTQTPRYLIKTRGQQVTLSCSPISGHRSVSWYQQTPGQGLQFLFEYFSETQRNKGNFPGRFSGRQFSNSRSEMNVSTLELGDSALYLCASSPRESLQEKLFFGSGTQLSVL.

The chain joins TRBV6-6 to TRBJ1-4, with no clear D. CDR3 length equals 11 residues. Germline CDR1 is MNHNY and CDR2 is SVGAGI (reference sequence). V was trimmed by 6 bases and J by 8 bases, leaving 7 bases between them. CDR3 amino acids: CASRGGEKLFF. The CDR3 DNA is TGTGCCAGCAGGGGAGGAGAAAAACTGTTTTTT.

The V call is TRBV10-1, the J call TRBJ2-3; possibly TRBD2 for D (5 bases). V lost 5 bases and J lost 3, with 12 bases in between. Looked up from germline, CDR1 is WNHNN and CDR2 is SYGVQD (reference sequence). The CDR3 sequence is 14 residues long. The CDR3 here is CASSTSTLTDTQYF. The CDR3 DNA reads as TGCGCCAGCAGTACTAGTACCCTTACAGATACGCAGTATTTT.

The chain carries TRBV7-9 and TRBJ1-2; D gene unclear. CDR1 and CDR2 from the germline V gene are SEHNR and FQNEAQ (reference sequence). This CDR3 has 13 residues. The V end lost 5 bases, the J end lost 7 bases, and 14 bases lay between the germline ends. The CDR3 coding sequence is TGTGCCAGCAGCCTCCAGACATCAGCTGGCTACACCTTC. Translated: CASSLQTSAGYTF.

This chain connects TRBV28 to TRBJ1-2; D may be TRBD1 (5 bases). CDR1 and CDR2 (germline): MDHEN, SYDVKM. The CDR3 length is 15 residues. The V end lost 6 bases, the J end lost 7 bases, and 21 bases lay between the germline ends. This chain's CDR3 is CASSIILRQPAGYTF. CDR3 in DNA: TGTGCCAGCAGCATCATATTAAGACAGCCCGCTGGCTACACCTTC.

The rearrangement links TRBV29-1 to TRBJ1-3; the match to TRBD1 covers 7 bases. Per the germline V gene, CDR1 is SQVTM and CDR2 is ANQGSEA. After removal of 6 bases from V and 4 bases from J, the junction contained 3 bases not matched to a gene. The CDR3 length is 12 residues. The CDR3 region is CSVRGPGNTIYF. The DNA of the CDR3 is TGCAGCGTGAGGGGGCCAGGAAACACCATATATTTT.

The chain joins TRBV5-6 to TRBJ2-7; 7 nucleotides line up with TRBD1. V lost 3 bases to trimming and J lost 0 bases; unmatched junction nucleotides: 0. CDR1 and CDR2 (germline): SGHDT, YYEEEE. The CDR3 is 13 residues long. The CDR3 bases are TGTGCCAGCAGCTCAGGGGGCTCCTACGAGCAGTACTTC. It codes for CASSSGGSYEQYF.